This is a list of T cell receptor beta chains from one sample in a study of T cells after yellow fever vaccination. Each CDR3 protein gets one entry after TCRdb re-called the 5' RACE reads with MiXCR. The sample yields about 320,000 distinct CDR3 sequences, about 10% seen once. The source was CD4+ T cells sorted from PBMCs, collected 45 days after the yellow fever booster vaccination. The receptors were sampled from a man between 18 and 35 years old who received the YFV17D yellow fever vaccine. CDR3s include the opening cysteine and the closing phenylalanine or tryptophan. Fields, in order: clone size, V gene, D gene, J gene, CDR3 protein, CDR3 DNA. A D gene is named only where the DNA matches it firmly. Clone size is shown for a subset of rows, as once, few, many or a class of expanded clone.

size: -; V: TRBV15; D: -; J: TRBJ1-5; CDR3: CATSPQWGSNQPQHF; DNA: TGTGCCACCAGCCCCCAATGGGGAAGCAATCAGCCCCAGCATTTT
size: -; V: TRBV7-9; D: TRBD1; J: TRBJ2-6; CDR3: CAARDSKISFSSGANVLTF; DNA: TGTGCGGCCAGGGACAGCAAAATCTCCTTCTCCTCTGGGGCCAACGTCCTGACTTTC
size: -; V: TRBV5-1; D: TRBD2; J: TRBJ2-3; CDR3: CASSLTRTSGATSTDTQYF; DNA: TGCGCCAGCAGCCTAACCCGGACTAGCGGGGCAACTAGCACAGATACGCAGTATTTT
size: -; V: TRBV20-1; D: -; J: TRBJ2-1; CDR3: CSATGAQRFF; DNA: TGCAGTGCTACGGGAGCCCAACGGTTCTTC
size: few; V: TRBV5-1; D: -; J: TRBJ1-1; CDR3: CASSPPRRLGTNTEAFF; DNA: TGCGCCAGCAGCCCCCCGCGTCGGCTAGGGACGAACACTGAAGCTTTCTTT
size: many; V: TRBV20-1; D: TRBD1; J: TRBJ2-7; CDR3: CSAQAVLVTGPYYEQYF; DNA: TGCAGTGCTCAGGCCGTCTTAGTGACAGGGCCGTACTACGAGCAGTACTTC
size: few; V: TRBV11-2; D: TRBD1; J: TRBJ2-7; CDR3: CASSLGQGASEQYF; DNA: TGTGCCAGCAGCTTGGGACAGGGGGCGAGTGAGCAGTACTTC
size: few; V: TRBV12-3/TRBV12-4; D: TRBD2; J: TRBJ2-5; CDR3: CASSLAGSGEETQYF; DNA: TGTGCCAGCAGTTTAGCGGGGAGCGGGGAGGAGACCCAGTACTTC
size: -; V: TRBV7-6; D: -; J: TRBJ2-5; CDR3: CASSLQGRGTQYF; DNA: TGTGCCAGCAGCTTACAGGGGCGAGGGACCCAGTACTTC
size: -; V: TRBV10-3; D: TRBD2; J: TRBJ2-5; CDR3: CAISEQLAVQETQYF; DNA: TGTGCCATCAGTGAACAACTAGCGGTACAAGAGACCCAGTACTTC
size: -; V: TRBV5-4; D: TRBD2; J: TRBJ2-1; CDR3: CASSTPGGSSYNEQFF; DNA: TGTGCCAGCAGCACTCCCGGGGGGAGCTCCTACAATGAGCAGTTCTTC
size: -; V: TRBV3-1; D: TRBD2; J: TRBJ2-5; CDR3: CASGTSGALETQYF; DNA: TGTGCCAGTGGGACTAGCGGGGCTCTAGAGACCCAGTACTTC
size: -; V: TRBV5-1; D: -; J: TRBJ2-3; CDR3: CARSLGGTGDTQYF; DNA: TGCGCCCGCAGCCTGGGGGGAACGGGAGATACGCAGTATTTT
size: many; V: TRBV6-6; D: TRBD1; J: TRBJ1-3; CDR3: CASSRDRGDTIYF; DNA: TGTGCCAGCAGCAGGGACAGGGGGGACACCATATATTTT
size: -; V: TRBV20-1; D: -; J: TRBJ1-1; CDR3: CSANPQGDPNTEAFF; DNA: TGCAGTGCTAACCCACAGGGTGACCCGAACACTGAAGCTTTCTTT
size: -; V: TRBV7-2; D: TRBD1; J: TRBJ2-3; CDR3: CASSPQQGASTDTQYF; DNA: TGTGCCAGCAGCCCCCAACAGGGGGCGAGCACAGATACGCAGTATTTT
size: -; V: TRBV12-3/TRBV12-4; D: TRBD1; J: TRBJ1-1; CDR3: CASSFILNLDRGLKNTEAFF; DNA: TGTGCCAGCAGTTTTATCCTTAACCTGGACAGGGGGCTTAAGAACACTGAAGCTTTCTTT
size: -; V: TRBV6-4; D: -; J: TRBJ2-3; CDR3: CASSDSGRRPDTQYF; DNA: TGTGCCAGCAGTGACTCAGGAAGAAGGCCAGATACGCAGTATTTT
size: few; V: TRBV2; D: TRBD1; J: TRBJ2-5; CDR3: CASGVRGPQYF; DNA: TGTGCCAGCGGAGTCAGGGGGCCCCAGTACTTC
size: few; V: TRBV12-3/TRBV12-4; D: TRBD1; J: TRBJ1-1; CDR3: CASSDRKGTGKTEAFF; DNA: TGTGCCAGCTCGGACCGTAAAGGGACAGGGAAAACTGAAGCTTTCTTT
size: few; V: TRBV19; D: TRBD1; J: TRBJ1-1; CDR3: CASRPGTGVSVAEAFF; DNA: TGTGCCAGTAGGCCCGGGACAGGGGTTTCAGTCGCTGAAGCTTTCTTT
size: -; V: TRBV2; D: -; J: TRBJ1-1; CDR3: CASTLGGGAFF; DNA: TGTGCCAGCACCCTAGGGGGGGGAGCTTTCTTT
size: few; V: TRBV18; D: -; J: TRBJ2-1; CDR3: CASSPAQWQLEQFF; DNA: TGTGCCAGCTCACCGGCACAGTGGCAACTTGAGCAGTTCTTC
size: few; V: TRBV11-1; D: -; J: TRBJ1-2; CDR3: CASSPDRRASYGGYTF; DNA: TGTGCCAGCAGTCCGGACCGTCGGGCCTCATACGGTGGCTACACCTTC
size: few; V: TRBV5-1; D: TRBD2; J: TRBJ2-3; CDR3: CASSFQLAGASTDTQYF; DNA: TGCGCCAGCAGCTTCCAACTAGCGGGGGCTAGCACAGATACGCAGTATTTT
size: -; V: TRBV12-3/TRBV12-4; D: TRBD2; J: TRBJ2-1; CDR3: CASSFLAGGWQFF; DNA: TGTGCCAGCAGTTTCCTAGCGGGGGGCTGGCAGTTCTTC
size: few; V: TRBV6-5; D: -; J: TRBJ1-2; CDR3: CASSYDKNYGYTF; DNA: TGTGCCAGCAGTTACGACAAGAACTATGGCTACACCTTC
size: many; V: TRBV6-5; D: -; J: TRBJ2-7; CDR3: CASSKPETYEQYF; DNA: TGTGCCAGCAGTAAGCCAGAAACCTACGAGCAGTACTTC
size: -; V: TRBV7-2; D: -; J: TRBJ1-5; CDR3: CASSLMPDQPQHF; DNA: TGTGCCAGCAGCTTAATGCCGGACCAGCCCCAGCATTTT
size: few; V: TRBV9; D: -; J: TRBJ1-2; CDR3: CASSVEVEGYGYTF; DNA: TGTGCCAGCAGCGTAGAGGTAGAGGGATATGGCTACACCTTC
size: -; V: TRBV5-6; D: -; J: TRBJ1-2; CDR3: CASYRRMGYGYTF; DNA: TGTGCCAGCTACCGTCGGATGGGCTATGGCTACACCTTC
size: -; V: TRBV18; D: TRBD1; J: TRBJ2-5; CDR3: CASSPLDRMGTQYF; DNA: TGTGCCAGCTCACCCTTGGACAGGATGGGGACCCAGTACTTC
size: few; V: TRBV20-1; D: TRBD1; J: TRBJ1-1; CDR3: CSARGTGANTEAFF; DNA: TGCAGTGCTAGAGGCACAGGGGCGAACACTGAAGCTTTCTTT